The T cell receptor (beta chain) under discussion was sequenced for a study of identical twins. Findings of the study overall: Cross-sectional statistics, not tracking of the same donors, supported the conclusions.

In this sample, this clonotype turned up a few times. Its specificity is unknown. There were only healthy Caucasians among the donors. A universal primer site came from template switching; cDNA carried unique molecular identifiers. TCRdb recomputed calls from the 5' RACE reads with MiXCR, one row per CDR3 protein. The data contain about 390,000 distinct CDR3 sequences, around 9% of them singletons. CDR3 length equals 21 residues. The J segment lost 0 bases and the V segment lost 4 bases, leaving 17 bases of the junction unmatched. The germline gives CDR1 KGHSH, CDR2 LQKENI. Sequenced: naive T cells sorted from blood. This chain connects TRBV18 to TRBJ2-1, with 11 bases aligning to TRBD2. The receptor's source is a woman aged 45-59 years in good health. CDR3 DNA sequence: TGTGCCAGCTCACTGACCACACTAGCGGGAGTTAGGGTCGCCTCCTACAATGAGCAGTTCTTC. Its translation: CASSLTTLAGVRVASYNEQFF.